This TCR beta chain is drawn from a study of T cell responses to AZD1222 COVID-19 vaccine. The method was immunoSEQ multiplex PCR; TCRdb's version includes in-frame clones alone and lacks a portion of them. The sample consists of about 120,000 clones, about 88% of them appearing once. This CDR3 is 11 amino acids long. Germline loops: CDR1 DFQATT, CDR2 SNEGSKA (reference sequence). Trimming left V 7 bases short and J 0 bases short, with 4 bases between. Details on this clone: What it binds is unknown.

Findings of the study overall: Two doses of AZD1222 preceded a rise in Spike-specific TCR breadth and depth. Clonal diversity was possibly underestimated, and white British individuals and females predominated among donors. Close to half of spike-specific TCRs reportedly recognize unmutated variant regions. There were vaccine-associated CD4 TCRs across spike, dominant at 160-218 and 743-854.

This TCR derives from an adult who received the AZD1222 COVID-19 vaccine. This rearrangement joins TRBV20-1 to TRBJ1-3, with unresolved D. Sequences were derived from peripheral blood, sampled 28 days after the second AZD1222 dose. This CDR3 is CSGFSGNTIYF. DNA for the CDR3: TGCAGTGGCTTCTCTGGAAACACCATATATTTT.